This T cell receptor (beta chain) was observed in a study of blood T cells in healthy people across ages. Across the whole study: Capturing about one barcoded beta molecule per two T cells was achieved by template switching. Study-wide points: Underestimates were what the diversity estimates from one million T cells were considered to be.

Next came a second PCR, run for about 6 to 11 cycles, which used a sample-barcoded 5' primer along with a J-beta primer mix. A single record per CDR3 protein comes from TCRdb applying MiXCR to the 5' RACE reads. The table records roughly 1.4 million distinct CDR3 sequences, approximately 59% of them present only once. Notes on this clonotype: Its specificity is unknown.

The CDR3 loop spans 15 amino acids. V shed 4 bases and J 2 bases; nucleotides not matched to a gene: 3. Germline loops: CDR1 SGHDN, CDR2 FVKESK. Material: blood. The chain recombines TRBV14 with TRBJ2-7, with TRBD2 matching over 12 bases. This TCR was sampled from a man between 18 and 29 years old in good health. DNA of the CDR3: TGTGCCAGCAGCCCCGGGACTAGCGGGCCCTACGAGCAGTACTTC. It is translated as CASSPGTSGPYEQYF.